This passage covers 13 T cell receptor beta chains from one sample sequenced in a study of shared clonotypes between healthy human individuals. Clones were sequenced by immunoSEQ multiplex PCR, and TCRdb holds only the in-frame ones, with some missing. The table includes some 1,400,000 clones, roughly 95% detected once. Sequenced input: naive CD4+ T cells sorted from blood. This sample's subset: CD45RA+ positively selected. Receptors originate from a man under 40 in good health.

V usage is TRBV11-2 and J usage is TRBJ1-1; TRBD1 aligns across 8 bases. CDR1 SGHAT and CDR2 FQNNGV come from the germline V gene. After removal of 5 bases from V and 5 bases from J, the junction contained 4 bases not matched to a gene. The CDR3 length is 13 residues. The CDR3 loop reads CASSRDRGTEAFF. DNA for the CDR3: TGTGCCAGCAGCCGCGACAGGGGAACTGAAGCTTTCTTT.

This chain links TRBV6-5 with TRBJ2-1; maybe TRBD2 (6 bases). The germline CDR1 and CDR2 sequences are MNHEY and SVGAGI. Trimming shortened V by 2 bases and J by 5 bases, and 10 bases separated the two germline ends. The CDR3 sequence is 14 residues long. DNA for the CDR3: TGTGCCAGCAGTTACGGGGTAGCGGACAATGAGCAGTTCTTC. As protein: CASSYGVADNEQFF.

This clone has a handful of counts. The chain joins TRBV6-5 to TRBJ2-3; 11 bases match TRBD1. The V segment lost 8 bases and the J segment 7 bases; nucleotides outside the gene matches: 5. Germline values: CDR1 MNHEY, CDR2 SVGAGI. This CDR3 is 13 amino acids long. In nucleotides, the CDR3 is TGTGCCAGCTCCTGGGACAGGGGGTATACGCAGTATTTT. Protein sequence: CASSWDRGYTQYF.

The gene calls are TRBV10-3 and TRBJ2-7; D perhaps matches TRBD2 (6 bases). This CDR3 comprises 14 residues. With 4 bases removed from V and 6 bases from J, the gap between germline ends came to 16 bases. CDR1 and CDR2 (germline): ENHRY, SYGVKD. CDR3 sequence reads: CAISVLGGTSEQYF. As DNA, the CDR3 is TGTGCCATCAGTGTCTTGGGGGGTACCAGCGAGCAGTACTTC.

The chain joins TRBV7-2 to TRBJ2-3; D perhaps matches TRBD2 (5 bases). The CDR3 runs to 15 residues. Germline-derived CDR1 and CDR2 are SGHTA and FQGNSA. The V and J ends lost 5 bases and 0 bases respectively, with 12 bases between them. This CDR3 is CASSRTGISTDTQYF. CDR3 bases: TGTGCCAGCAGCCGGACCGGGATTAGCACAGATACGCAGTATTTT.

The J gene is TRBJ1-3, the V gene TRBV18; TRBD1 matches at 9 bases. There are 19 residues in the CDR3. V shed 5 bases and J 0 bases; nucleotides not matched to a gene: 14. Germline assignment: CDR1 KGHSH and CDR2 LQKENI. CDR3 in amino acids: CASSAGTGTRGVSGNTIYF. In DNA, the CDR3 is TGTGCCAGCTCAGCCGGGACAGGGACTAGAGGAGTCTCTGGAAACACCATATATTTT.

The V gene is TRBV6-6, the J gene TRBJ1-4, with a weak D call TRBD1 (5 bases). Germline CDR1 and CDR2: MNHNY and SVGAGI (reference sequence). The CDR3 spans 15 residues. Trimming stripped 7 bases from V and 5 bases from J, with 17 bases between. CDR3 coding DNA: TGTGCCAGCAACCCCTCTGGGGGGGGGAATGAAAAACTGTTTTTT. It translates to CASNPSGGGNEKLFF.

This clone appeared a single time. The chain is built from TRBV19 and TRBJ2-3, with 7 positions matching TRBD2. The length of the CDR3 is 19 residues. Germline trimming cut 2 bases from V and 2 bases from J; bases unmatched to any gene: 16. The V gene's germline CDR1 is LNHDA and CDR2 SQIVND (reference sequence). CDR3: CASSIISGRGFFNTDTQYF. Written as DNA, the CDR3 is TGTGCCAGTAGTATAATTAGCGGGCGCGGATTCTTTAACACAGATACGCAGTATTTT.

The table lists this clone with a count of one. The rearrangement links TRBV20-1 to TRBJ2-5; D gene uncertain. This CDR3 contains 10 residues. CDR1 and CDR2 (germline): DFQATT, SNEGSKA (reference sequence). As DNA, the CDR3 is TGCAGCGTCCCGAAAGAGACCCAGTACTTC. Translation gives CSVPKETQYF.

The chain links TRBV28 to TRBJ2-1; 7 nucleotides align to TRBD1. There are 15 residues in the CDR3. V shed 4 bases and J 4 bases; nucleotides not matched to a gene: 7. Looked up from germline, CDR1 is MDHEN and CDR2 is SYDVKM. The CDR3: CASSSRDSAYNEQFF. The CDR3 nucleotides are TGTGCCAGCAGTTCCCGGGACAGTGCGTACAATGAGCAGTTCTTC.

J is TRBJ1-5 and V is TRBV29-1; D call uncertain. Germline V gene lookup returns CDR1 SQVTM and CDR2 ANQGSEA. V dropped 0 bases and J dropped 9 bases, with 9 bases sitting between them. The CDR3 has 12 residues. The chain's CDR3 is CSVEEGIGPQHF. In DNA form, the CDR3 reads TGCAGCGTTGAAGAAGGGATTGGGCCCCAGCATTTT.

Details on this clone: This specimen includes other DNA sequences encoding the same CDR3. The chain links TRBV2 to TRBJ2-7, with D unclear. In germline, CDR1 is SNHLY, CDR2 FYNNEI. V was trimmed by 6 bases and J by 3 bases, leaving 3 bases between them. The CDR3 extends over 10 amino acids. The CDR3 here is CASSIYEQYF. CDR3 nucleotides: TGTGCCAGCAGCATCTACGAGCAGTACTTC.

The chain uses TRBV10-3 and TRBJ1-3; possible D gene TRBD1, 5 bases. V was shortened by 11 bases and J by 4 bases, with 12 bases between the two germline ends. This CDR3 contains 12 residues. CDR1 ENHRY and CDR2 SYGVKD come from the germline V gene. CDR3 sequence reads: CAGRDLGNTIYF. CDR3 nucleotide sequence: TGTGCCGGCAGGGATTTGGGAAACACCATATATTTT.